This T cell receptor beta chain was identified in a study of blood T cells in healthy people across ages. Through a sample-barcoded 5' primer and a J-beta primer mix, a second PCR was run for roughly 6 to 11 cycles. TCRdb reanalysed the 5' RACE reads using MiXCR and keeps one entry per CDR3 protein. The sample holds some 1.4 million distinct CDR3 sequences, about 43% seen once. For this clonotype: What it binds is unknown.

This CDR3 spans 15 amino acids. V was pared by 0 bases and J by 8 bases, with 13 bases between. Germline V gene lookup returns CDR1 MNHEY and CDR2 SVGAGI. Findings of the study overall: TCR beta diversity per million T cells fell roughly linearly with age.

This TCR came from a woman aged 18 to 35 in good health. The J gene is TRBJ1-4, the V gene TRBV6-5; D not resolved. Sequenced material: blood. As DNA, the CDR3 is TGTGCCAGCAGTTACTCCCCCAAGGGCCAAGAAAAACTGTTTTTT. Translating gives CASSYSPKGQEKLFF.